Below, 16 T cell receptor beta chains from the same sample are listed, as sequenced in a study of shared clonotypes between healthy human individuals. Clones were sequenced by immunoSEQ multiplex PCR, and TCRdb holds only the in-frame ones, with some missing. The repertoire holds 2 million to 3 million clones, with about 92% as singletons. The sequenced material came from naive CD4+ T cells sorted from blood. Subset reported: CD45RA+ positively selected. Source of these receptors: a man between 18 and 29 years old in good health.

This sequence joins TRBV19 and TRBJ1-1; D ambiguous. Trimming took off 6 bases at V and 1 base at J, with 15 bases between the two ends. The CDR3 length is 15 residues. Germline CDR1 is LNHDA and CDR2 is SQIVND (reference sequence). The CDR3 nucleotides are TGTGCCAGTAGAAATACCCCCCCCCAGAACACTGAAGCTTTCTTT. Translation: CASRNTPPQNTEAFF.

This rearrangement joins TRBV10-3 to TRBJ2-7; 9 nucleotides line up with TRBD1. Germline trimming cut 3 bases from V and 4 bases from J; bases unmatched to any gene: 7. The V gene's germline CDR1 is ENHRY and CDR2 SYGVKD. CDR3 length: 15 residues. The CDR3 DNA is TGTGCCATCAGTGAAATGCAGACAGGGGGTTACGAGCAGTACTTC. It specifies CAISEMQTGGYEQYF.

This chain connects TRBV7-3 to TRBJ2-2; maybe TRBD1 (5 bases). The length of the CDR3 is 16 residues. The ends were cut back, 5 bases at V and 6 bases at J, with 19 bases in the middle. From germline, CDR1 is SGHTA and CDR2 FQGTGA. The chain's CDR3 is CASSPAGAETAGELFF. CDR3 bases: TGTGCCAGCAGCCCAGCTGGGGCCGAGACTGCCGGGGAGCTGTTTTTT.

This sequence joins TRBV11-1 and TRBJ2-7; perhaps D is TRBD1 or TRBD2 (5 bases each). The germline CDR1 and CDR2 sequences are SGHAT and FQDESV (reference sequence). The CDR3 runs to 14 residues. The ends were cut back, 3 bases at V and 3 bases at J, with 12 bases in the middle. The DNA of the CDR3 is TGTGCCAGCAGCTTCCGGGGCAGTTTCTACGAGCAGTACTTC. It translates to CASSFRGSFYEQYF.

As for this clone: One end of the junction is discordant with germline, which a read error may explain. The genes are TRBV6-1 and TRBJ2-7; D is unresolved. Germline V lookup: CDR1 MNHNS, CDR2 SASEGT. The length of the CDR3 is 11 residues. The CDR3 coding sequence is TGTGCCAGCAGCGAAGGGTTCGAGCAGTACTTC. It yields the protein CASSEGFEQYF.

The chain joins TRBV21-1 to TRBJ1-2. TRBV21-1 has pseudogene status. There are 18 residues in the CDR3. The CDR3 DNA reads TGTGCCAGCAGCAAAAGGCGACTTTGCCCCTGTAGTGGGTATGGCTACACCTTC. Encoded protein: CASSKRRLCPCSGYGYTF.

The chain recombines TRBV12-5 with TRBJ2-3; D not certain. Per the germline V gene, CDR1 is LGHNT and CDR2 is FRNRAP. Between the trimmed V and J ends, which lost 2 bases and 3 bases, there was a span of 3 bases. The CDR3 totals 12 residues. This CDR3 reads CASGLTTDTQYF. DNA for the CDR3: TGTGCTAGTGGTTTGACAACAGATACGCAGTATTTT. The entire variable domain, with the rest obtained from reference TRBV12-5 and TRBJ2-3, is as follows: DARVTQTPRHKVTEMGQEVTMRCQPILGHNTVFWYRQTMMQGLELLAYFRNRAPLDDSGMPKDRFSAEMPDATLATLKIQPSEPRDSAVYFCASGLTTDTQYFGPGTRLTVL.

The chain links TRBV4-1 to TRBJ1-1; D gene ambiguous. Per the germline V gene, CDR1 is MGHRA and CDR2 is YSYEKL. V was shortened by 0 bases and J by 1 base, with 12 bases between the two germline ends. The length of the CDR3 is 16 residues. CDR3 residues: CASSQEWPDTNTEAFF. The CDR3 DNA reads TGCGCCAGCAGCCAAGAATGGCCAGATACGAACACTGAAGCTTTCTTT.

J is TRBJ2-3 and V is TRBV5-1; the D is unclear. CDR1 and CDR2 (germline): SGHRS, YFSETQ. V was clipped by 0 bases and J by 3 bases, with 11 bases between them. The CDR3 contains 15 residues. Here the CDR3 DNA reads TGCGCCAGCAGCTTGGTGTCCCTGGGTACAGATACGCAGTATTTT. This translates into CASSLVSLGTDTQYF.

The V gene is TRBV6-4, the J gene TRBJ1-1; no reliable D call. The CDR3 sequence is 12 residues long. V shed 0 bases and J shed 9 bases, with 8 bases lying between them. Germline lookup yields CDR1 MRHNA and CDR2 SNTAGT. This chain's CDR3 is CASSDSMGKAFF. In DNA, the CDR3 is TGTGCCAGCAGTGACTCGATGGGTAAAGCTTTCTTT.

This clone showed up just once. The chain uses TRBV2 and TRBJ2-1; maybe TRBD1 (6 bases). Germline V CDR1 and CDR2: SNHLY, FYNNEI. V was shortened by 1 base and J by 4 bases, with 17 bases between the two germline ends. This CDR3 has 17 amino acids. The CDR3: CASSEELGDIFYNEQFF. The CDR3 bases are TGTGCCAGCAGTGAAGAGTTGGGGGACATCTTTTACAATGAGCAGTTCTTC.

The chain has TRBV6-1 and TRBJ2-4; D gene ambiguous. Germline CDR1 and CDR2: MNHNS and SASEGT. This CDR3 region has 14 residues. Trimming cost V 4 bases and J 0 bases, with 7 bases left between them. The DNA for the CDR3 is TGTGCCAGCAGTGTTCCAGTAGCCAAAAACATTCAGTACTTC. Residues: CASSVPVAKNIQYF.

The chain has TRBV6-5 and TRBJ2-7, with unresolved D. The germline V gene encodes CDR1 MNHEY and CDR2 SVGAGI. V was shortened by 2 bases and J by 8 bases, with 7 bases between the two germline ends. The CDR3 runs to 11 residues. The CDR3 loop is CASSYGPQQYF. The CDR3 nucleotides are TGTGCCAGCAGTTACGGGCCCCAGCAGTACTTC.

The CDR3 DNA sequence: TGTGCCACCCAGGGACAGGGGTTAAAAGGCTATGGCTACACCTTC. Translation: CATQGQGLKGYGYTF. The chain recombines TRBV6-6 with TRBJ1-2, with 10 bases aligning to TRBD1. This CDR3 comprises 15 residues. CDR1 and CDR2 (germline): MNHNY, SVGAGI (reference sequence). V was pared by 10 bases and J by 4 bases, with 12 bases of the junction left unmatched.

This chain connects TRBV28 to TRBJ1-2; D perhaps matches TRBD1 (5 bases). This CDR3 has 12 amino acids. In germline, CDR1 is MDHEN, CDR2 SYDVKM. V was trimmed by 10 bases and J by 7 bases, leaving 16 bases between them. The CDR3 DNA reads TGTGCCACCGTTGGGGGTTTGGGTGGCTACACCTTC. Amino acids: CATVGGLGGYTF.

This chain links TRBV7-2 with TRBJ1-5; D is unresolved. Germline V CDR1 and CDR2: SGHTA, FQGNSA. The ends were cut back, 3 bases at V and 6 bases at J, with 3 bases in the middle. This CDR3 is 11 amino acids long. The CDR3 DNA is TGTGCCAGCAGCTTCGGTCAGCCCCAGCATTTT. This encodes CASSFGQPQHF.